This TCR beta chain originates from a study of cytomegalovirus exposure and HLA in healthy donors. This clone turned up a few times. From germline, CDR1 is SGHRS and CDR2 YFSETQ. The CDR3 extends over 17 amino acids. V gave up 0 bases and J gave up 8 bases, with 18 bases separating them. A multiplex PCR was run with 60 Vbeta primers and 13 Jbeta primers. The protocol was immunoSEQ multiplex PCR, while the TCRdb copy is restricted to in-frame clones and leaves out a portion. The sample lists 120,000 or so clones; 17% were seen once. In nominal health when sampled, donors likely had unrecorded immune exposures nonetheless.

The V call is TRBV5-1, the J call TRBJ1-6, with a weak D call TRBD1 (5 bases). The TCR sequence derives from a female donor in good health and CMV-seropositive. The sample consisted of PBMCs. CDR3 sequence: CASSLGSRATPYSPLHF. Here the CDR3 DNA reads TGCGCCAGCAGCTTGGGAAGCAGGGCTACCCCATATTCACCCCTCCACTTT.